This T cell receptor (beta chain) was sequenced during a study of cytomegalovirus exposure and HLA in healthy donors. Researchers ran the PCR with 60 Vbeta and 13 Jbeta primers. Measured with immunoSEQ multiplex PCR; TCRdb has only the in-frame clones, and not every one. The data show 72,000 or so clones, with around 75% seen just once and more than 7% held by the top ten. After removal of 6 bases from V and 4 bases from J, the junction contained 3 bases not matched to a gene. The CDR3 has 14 amino acids. From germline, CDR1 is LNHDA and CDR2 SQIVND (reference sequence). The donors comprised healthy bone marrow donors. Whereas donors were nominally healthy upon sampling, unrecorded immune exposures were probable.

The chain is built from TRBV19 and TRBJ1-2; 12 nucleotides align to TRBD1. This TCR derives from a woman in her twenties or thirties in good health and CMV-seropositive. The sequenced material came from PBMCs. The CDR3: CASRGTGGSYGYTF. CDR3 coding DNA: TGTGCCAGTAGAGGGACAGGGGGCAGCTATGGCTACACCTTC.